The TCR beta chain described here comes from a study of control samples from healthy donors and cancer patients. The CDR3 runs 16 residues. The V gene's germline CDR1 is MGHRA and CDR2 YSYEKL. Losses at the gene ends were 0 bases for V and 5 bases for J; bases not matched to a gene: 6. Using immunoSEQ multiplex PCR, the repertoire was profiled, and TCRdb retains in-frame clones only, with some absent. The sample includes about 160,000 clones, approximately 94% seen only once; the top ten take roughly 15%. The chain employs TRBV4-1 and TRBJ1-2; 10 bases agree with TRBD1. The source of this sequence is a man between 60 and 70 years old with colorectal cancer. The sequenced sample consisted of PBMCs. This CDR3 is CASSQDRDRGRYGYTF. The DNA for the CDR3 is TGCGCCAGCAGCCAAGACCGGGACAGGGGTCGGTATGGCTACACCTTC.